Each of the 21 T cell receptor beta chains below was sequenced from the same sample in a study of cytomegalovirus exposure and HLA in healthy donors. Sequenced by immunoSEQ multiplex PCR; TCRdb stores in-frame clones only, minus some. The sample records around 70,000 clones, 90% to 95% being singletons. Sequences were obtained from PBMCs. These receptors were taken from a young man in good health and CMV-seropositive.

CDR3 region: CAISEQPNTEAFF. Written as DNA, the CDR3 is TGTGCCATCAGTGAACAGCCGAACACTGAAGCTTTCTTT. The rearrangement joins TRBV10-3 to TRBJ1-1; D gene unclear. V lost 3 bases to trimming and J lost 1 base, with 6 bases between them. CDR1 and CDR2 from the germline V gene are ENHRY and SYGVKD. This CDR3 contains 13 residues.

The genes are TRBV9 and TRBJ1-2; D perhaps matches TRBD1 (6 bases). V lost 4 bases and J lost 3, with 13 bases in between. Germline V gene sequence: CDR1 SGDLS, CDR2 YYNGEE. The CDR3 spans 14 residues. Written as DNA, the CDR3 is TGTGCCAGCAGCCTCCTACAGGGAGACTATGGCTACACCTTC. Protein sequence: CASSLLQGDYGYTF.

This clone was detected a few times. The CDR3 is CASSESVERSYEQYF. The CDR3 DNA reads as TGTGCCAGCAGTGAAAGCGTGGAGCGGTCCTACGAGCAGTACTTC. This rearrangement joins TRBV6-1 to TRBJ2-7; possible D gene TRBD2, 5 bases. This CDR3 is 15 amino acids long. CDR1 and CDR2 from the germline V gene are MNHNS and SASEGT. With 2 bases removed from V and 1 base from J, the gap between germline ends came to 12 bases.

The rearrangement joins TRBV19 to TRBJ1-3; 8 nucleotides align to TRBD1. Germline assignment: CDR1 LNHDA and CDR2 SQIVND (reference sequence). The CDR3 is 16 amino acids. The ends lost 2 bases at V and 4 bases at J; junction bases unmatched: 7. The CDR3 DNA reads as TGTGCCAGTAGTATAACAGGGGGATTATCCGGAAACACCATATATTTT. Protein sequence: CASSITGGLSGNTIYF.

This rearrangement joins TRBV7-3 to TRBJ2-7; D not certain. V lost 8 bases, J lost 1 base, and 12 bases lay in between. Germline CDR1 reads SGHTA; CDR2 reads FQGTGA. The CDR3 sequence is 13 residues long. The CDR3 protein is CASAAGISYEQYF. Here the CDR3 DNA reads TGTGCCAGCGCTGCAGGAATTTCCTACGAGCAGTACTTC.

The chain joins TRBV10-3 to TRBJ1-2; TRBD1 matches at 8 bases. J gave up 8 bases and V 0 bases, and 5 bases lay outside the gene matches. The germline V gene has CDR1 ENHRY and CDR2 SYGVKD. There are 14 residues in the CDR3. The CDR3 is CAISESDRAGGYTF. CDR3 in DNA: TGTGCCATCAGTGAGTCGGACAGGGCTGGCGGCTACACCTTC.

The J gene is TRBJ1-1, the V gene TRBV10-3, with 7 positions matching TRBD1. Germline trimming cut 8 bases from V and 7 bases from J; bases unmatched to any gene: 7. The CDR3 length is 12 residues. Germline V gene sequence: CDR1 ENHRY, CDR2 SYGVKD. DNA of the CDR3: TGTGCCATCGCCGGGACAGCGGGTGAAGCTTTCTTT. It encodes CAIAGTAGEAFF.

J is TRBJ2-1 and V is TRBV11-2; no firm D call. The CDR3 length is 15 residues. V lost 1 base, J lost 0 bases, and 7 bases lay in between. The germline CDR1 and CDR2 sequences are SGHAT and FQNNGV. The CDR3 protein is CASSLVSSSYNEQFF. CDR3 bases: TGTGCCAGCAGCTTAGTCTCGAGCTCCTACAATGAGCAGTTCTTC.

For the CDR3, the DNA is TGTGCCAGCAGCTTAGAACGGCTAGCGGAGGTCAATGAGCAGTTCTTC. Its translation is CASSLERLAEVNEQFF. The genes are TRBV7-9 and TRBJ2-1, with 7 bases fitting TRBD2. CDR3 length: 16 residues. V dropped 1 base and J dropped 6; count of bases not matched to a gene: 9. Germline CDR1 SEHNR, CDR2 FQNEAQ (reference sequence).

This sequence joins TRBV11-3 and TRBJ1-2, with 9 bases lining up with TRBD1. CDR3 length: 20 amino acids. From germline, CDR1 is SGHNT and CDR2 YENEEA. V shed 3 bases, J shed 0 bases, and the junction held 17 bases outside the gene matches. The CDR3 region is CASSFHISGNRGLPNYGYTF. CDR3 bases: TGTGCCAGCAGCTTCCACATATCCGGGAACAGGGGGCTGCCTAACTATGGCTACACCTTC.

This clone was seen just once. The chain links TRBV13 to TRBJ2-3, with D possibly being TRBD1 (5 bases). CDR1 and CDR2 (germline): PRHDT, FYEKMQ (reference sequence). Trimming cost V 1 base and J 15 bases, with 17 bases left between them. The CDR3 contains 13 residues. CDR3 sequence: CASSLEYGQALYF. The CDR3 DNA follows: TGTGCCAGCAGCTTAGAGTATGGACAAGCTCTCTATTTT.

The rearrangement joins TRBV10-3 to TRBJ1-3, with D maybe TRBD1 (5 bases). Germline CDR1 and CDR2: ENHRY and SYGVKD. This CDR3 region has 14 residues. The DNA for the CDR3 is TGTGTTACGACAGTGGAAAGCTCTGGAAACACCATATATTTT. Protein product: CVTTVESSGNTIYF.

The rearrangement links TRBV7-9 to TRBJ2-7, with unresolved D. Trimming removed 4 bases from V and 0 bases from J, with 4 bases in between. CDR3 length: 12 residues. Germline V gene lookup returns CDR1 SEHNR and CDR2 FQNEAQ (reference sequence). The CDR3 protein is CASSSSSYEQYF. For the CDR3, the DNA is TGTGCCAGCAGCTCTAGCTCCTACGAGCAGTACTTC.

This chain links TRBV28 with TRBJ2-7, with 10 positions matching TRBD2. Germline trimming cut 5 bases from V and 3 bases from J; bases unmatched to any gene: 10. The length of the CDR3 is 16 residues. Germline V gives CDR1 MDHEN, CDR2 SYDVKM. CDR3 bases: TGTGCCAGCAGTCCAGTGGGGGCTAGCGGGAGCTACGAGCAGTACTTC. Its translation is CASSPVGASGSYEQYF.

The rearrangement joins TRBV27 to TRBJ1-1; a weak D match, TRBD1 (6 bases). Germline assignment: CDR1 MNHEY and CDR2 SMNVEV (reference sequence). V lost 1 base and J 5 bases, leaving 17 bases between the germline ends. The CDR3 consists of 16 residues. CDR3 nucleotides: TGTGCCAGCAGTTTATATAGCGACGAGGGGGATACTGAAGCTTTCTTT. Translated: CASSLYSDEGDTEAFF.

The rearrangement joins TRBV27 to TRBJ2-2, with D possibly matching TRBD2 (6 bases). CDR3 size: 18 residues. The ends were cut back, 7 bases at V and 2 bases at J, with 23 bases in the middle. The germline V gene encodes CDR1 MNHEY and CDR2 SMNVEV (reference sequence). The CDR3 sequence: CASTVGISAGPNTGELFF. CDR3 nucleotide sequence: TGTGCCAGCACGGTTGGGATATCCGCGGGGCCCAACACCGGGGAGCTGTTTTTT.

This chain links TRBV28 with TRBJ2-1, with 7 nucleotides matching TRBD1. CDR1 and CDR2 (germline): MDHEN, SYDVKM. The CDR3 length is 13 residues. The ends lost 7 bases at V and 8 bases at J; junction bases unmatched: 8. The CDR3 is CASTGGIVDEQFF. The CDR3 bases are TGTGCCAGCACAGGGGGTATTGTCGATGAGCAGTTCTTC.

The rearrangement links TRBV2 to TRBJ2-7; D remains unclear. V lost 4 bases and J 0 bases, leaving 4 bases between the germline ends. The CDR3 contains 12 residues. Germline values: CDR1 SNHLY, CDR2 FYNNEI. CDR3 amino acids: CASSVNSYEQYF. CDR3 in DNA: TGTGCCAGCAGTGTAAACTCCTACGAGCAGTACTTC.

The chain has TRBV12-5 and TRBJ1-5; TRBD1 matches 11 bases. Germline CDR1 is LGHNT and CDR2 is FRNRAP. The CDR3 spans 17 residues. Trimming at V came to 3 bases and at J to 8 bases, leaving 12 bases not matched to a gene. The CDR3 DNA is TGTGCTAGTGGTTTAGGACAGGGGGCGCAAAGGGGTGAGCCCCAGCATTTT. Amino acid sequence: CASGLGQGAQRGEPQHF.

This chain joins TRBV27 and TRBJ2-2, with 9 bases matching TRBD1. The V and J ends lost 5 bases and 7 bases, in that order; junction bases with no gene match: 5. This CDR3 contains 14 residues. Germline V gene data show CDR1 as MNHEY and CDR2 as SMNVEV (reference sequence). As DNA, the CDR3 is TGTGCCAGCAGTCTACAGGGGGCCTACGGGGAGCTGTTTTTT. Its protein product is CASSLQGAYGELFF.

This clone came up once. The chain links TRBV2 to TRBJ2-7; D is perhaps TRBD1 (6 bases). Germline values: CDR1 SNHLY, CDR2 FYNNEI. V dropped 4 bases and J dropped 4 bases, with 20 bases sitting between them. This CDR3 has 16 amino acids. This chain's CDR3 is CASSGRGQHDGYEQYF. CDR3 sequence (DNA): TGTGCCAGCAGTGGCCGCGGACAGCACGACGGGTACGAGCAGTACTTC.